This paragraph reports one T cell receptor (beta chain). The V gene's germline CDR1 is SGHRS and CDR2 YFSETQ. With 4 bases clipped from V and 4 bases from J, the junction kept 7 bases outside the gene matches. The CDR3 contains 14 residues. As handled by the study authors: Reference gene primers were amplified, and this amplification served to estimate nucleated cell counts. Sequencing was performed with immunoSEQ multiplex PCR; in TCRdb, only in-frame clones are kept and a portion is missing. V and J calls and clone size are those listed in that table; D and trimming were worked out from the DNA. The sample consists of some 230,000 clones, about 85% of them appearing once. The data stem from a study of blood T cell repertoires in COVID-19. On the study more broadly: Samples of COVID-19 (acute and convalescent) were obtained from the United States, Italy and Spain. The cDNA or gDNA used as material had been derived from T cells, B-cell-depleted T cells, or PBMCs.

The chain carries TRBV5-1 and TRBJ1-1, with 7 bases identical to TRBD1. Sequenced material: peripheral blood. The TCR sequence derives from a man in his forties or fifties who had recovered from COVID-19. The CDR3 reads CASSAGQVITEAFF. As DNA, the CDR3 is TGCGCCAGCAGCGCCGGACAGGTAATCACTGAAGCTTTCTTT. Looking up the rest from reference TRBV5-1 and TRBJ1-1 gives the full variable domain: KAGVTQTPRYLIKTRGQQVTLSCSPISGHRSVSWYQQTPGQGLQFLFEYFSETQRNKGNFPGRFSGRQFSNSRSEMNVSTLELGDSALYLCASSAGQVITEAFFGQGTRLTVV.